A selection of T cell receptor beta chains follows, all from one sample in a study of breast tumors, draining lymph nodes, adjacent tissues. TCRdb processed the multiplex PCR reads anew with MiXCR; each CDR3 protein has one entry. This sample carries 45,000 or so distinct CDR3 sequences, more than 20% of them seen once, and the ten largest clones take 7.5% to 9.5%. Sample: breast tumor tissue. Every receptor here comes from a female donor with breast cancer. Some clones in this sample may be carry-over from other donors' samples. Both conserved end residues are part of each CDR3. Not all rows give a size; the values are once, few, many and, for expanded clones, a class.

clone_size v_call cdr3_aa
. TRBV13 CASSESGREQYF
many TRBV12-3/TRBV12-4 CASSLQGSNNQPQHF
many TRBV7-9 CASSLGRDYGYTF
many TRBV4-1 CASSQVISNQPQHF
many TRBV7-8 CASSSDSYGYTF
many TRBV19 CASRIGQGGQPQHF
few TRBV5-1 CASSLEGTDTQYF
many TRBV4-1 CASSQRGPGILATIYF
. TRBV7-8 CASSLGARGPSTF
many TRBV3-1 CASSQEEEWYNEQFF
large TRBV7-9 CASSHTRGVGTQYF
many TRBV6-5 CASSYSIPGTANQPQHF
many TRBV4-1 CASSQGTGQGGNYGYTF
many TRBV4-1 CASSQELGYQETQYF
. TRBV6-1 CASSELDLGADTQYF
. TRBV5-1 CASSLGDTNTGELFF
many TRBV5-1 CASSFIQNTGELFF
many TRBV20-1 CSARVGGGGPGGYTF
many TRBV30 CAWSYGGGSYEQYF
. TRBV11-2 CASSSSYWGYTF
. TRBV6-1 CASSDAPGEETQYF
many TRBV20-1 CSARDLSHNYGYTF